Given below is one T cell receptor (beta chain) in context. The antigen it recognizes is unknown. It has no much larger one-base neighbor in the sample; base qualities were not kept. Counted from cysteine to phenylalanine, this CDR3 has 12 amino acids. Only the CDR3 portion is preserved as DNA: 36 bases, with reading frame beginning at the first base. V was cut back by 3 bases and J by 9 bases, leaving a gap of 11 bases between them. The germline V gene (reference sequence) gives CDR1 as LGHDT and CDR2 as YNNKEL. The sample originates from a study of blood T cell repertoires in COVID-19 (dated by TCRdb to the early 2020s). In terms of the full investigation: Samples from collaborators originated in the United States, Italy and Spain and spanned both the acute and convalescent phases of COVID-19. Where available, HLA class I and class II types were obtained from metadata supplied by the sample provider rather than from assay-based typing. The repertoires were released in a freely available public database intended as a resource for research on the immune response to SARS-CoV-2. Samples were obtained from the ongoing ImmuneRACE study (first 160 participants) and from about 1,300 subjects provided by 6 global collaborators. The dataset comprised deeply sampled blood TCRbeta repertoires from subjects exposed to, actively infected with, or recovered from COVID-19. The material from the prospective study consisted of cDNA or gDNA derived from T cells, B-cell-depleted T cells, or PBMCs. Sample metadata almost always included a de-identified subject ID, COVID-19 status, age in years and sex. Points the paper makes about the study in general: The quantity of clinical and demographic metadata differed by source and by participant and was supplied without curation.

The immunoSEQ Assay, a bias-controlled multiplex PCR, was used to amplify TCRbeta CDR3 regions from genomic DNA. Under the source paper's analysis protocol: The number of nucleated cells in each sample was estimated by amplification of reference gene primers within the assay. Sequence reads were collapsed and filtered to measure the absolute abundance of every unique TCRbeta CDR3 rearrangement. For each sample, productive Simpson clonality was calculated as the square root of Simpson's diversity index across productive rearrangements. Drawn from immuneACCESS, this table holds only the in-frame rearrangements with V and J called that TCRdb kept. Clones are partly lost; checked studies trace under half to an unresolved V gene and leave the rest unexplained. V and J calls and clone size are those listed in that table; D and trimming were worked out from the DNA. The sample table shows about 38,000 clones, and 80% to 90% are seen once. Less than 25% of the sample comes from the top ten.

Each collaborating institution followed its own protocols to collect whole blood in K2EDTA tubes. For TCRbeta analysis, collaborators shipped samples as frozen whole blood, isolated PBMCs, or DNA extracted from either of those sample types. This receptor chain uses TRBV3-1 (or the pseudogene TRBV3-2) and TRBJ1-1; no confident D gene assignment can be made. The sequence derives from a man aged 45-60 years with active or convalescent COVID-19. The sample taken for sequencing was peripheral blood. This receptor has the CDR3 CASSQPTGKAFF. The DNA sequence is as follows: TGTGCCAGCAGCCAGCCGACGGGGAAAGCTTTCTTT.